One and the same sample provided the 30 T cell receptor beta chains below, sequenced in a study of low-dose radiotherapy and immunotherapy resistance in tumors. This sample's time point: after trial treatment. Indicated treatment: LDRT plus nivolumab, ipilimumab, low-dose cyclophosphamide and aspirin (RACIN trial). Alpha- and beta-chain coverage of first-strand cDNA came from TRAV- and TRBV-specific primers. The PCR that amplified TCRs ran for roughly 20 cycles, relying on a constant-region primer and a V-primer adapter. TCRdb re-derived calls from the reads in MiXCR, one entry per CDR3 protein. The sample lists roughly 95,000 distinct CDR3 sequences; 20% were seen once. The sample was PBMCs, taken after low-dose radiotherapy plus immunotherapy. The source of these receptors is a female donor with ovarian cancer.

This clonotype turned up a few times. The DNA is left out, because the CDR3 cannot be placed on it with certainty; the CDR3 is given as TCRdb lists it. The chain carries TRBV24-1 and TRBJ2-2; TRBD1 was called by the table and not checked on the DNA. Inclusive of both ends, the CDR3 amounts to 20 amino acids. Germline V gene lookup returns CDR1 KGHDR and CDR2 SFDVKD. The CDR3 region is CATSEPRQNTGELFFFFFFF.

This clonotype was seen repeatedly, ten times or more. The chain couples TRBV20-1 to TRBJ2-1; no definite D call. In germline, CDR1 is DFQATT, CDR2 SNEGSKA (reference sequence). CDR3 length equals 15 residues. V shed 2 bases and J shed 2 bases, with 13 bases lying between them. The CDR3 DNA reads TGCAGTGCTAGATCAAGACTTGGAACCTACAATGAGCAGTTCTTC. Encoded protein: CSARSRLGTYNEQFF.

This clonotype was recorded many times. The chain combines TRBV7-9 with TRBJ2-2; D uncertain. The CDR3 totals 17 residues. Trimming stripped 0 bases from V and 3 bases from J, with 14 bases between. Per the germline V gene, CDR1 is SEHNR and CDR2 is FQNEAQ (reference sequence). In DNA, the CDR3 is TGTGCCAGCAGCTTAGCCTCTAGGACGCTGGACACCGGGGAGCTGTTTTTT. Translating gives CASSLASRTLDTGELFF.

This clonotype was seen at least ten times. The V call is TRBV20-1, the J call TRBJ1-5, with D maybe TRBD1 (6 bases). This CDR3 region has 16 residues. Germline V gene lookup returns CDR1 DFQATT and CDR2 SNEGSKA (reference sequence). With 0 bases removed from V and 0 bases from J, the gap between germline ends came to 12 bases. CDR3 DNA: TGCAGTGCTAGAGATCCGGGGGCAGGTAGCAATCAGCCCCAGCATTTT. It codes for CSARDPGAGSNQPQHF.

The V and J genes are TRBV24-1 and TRBJ2-7; TRBD2 might be the D (7 bases). CDR3 length equals 15 residues. Trimming removed 3 bases from V and 5 bases from J, with 16 bases in between. Looked up from germline, CDR1 is KGHDR and CDR2 is SFDVKD. This CDR3 is CATSDDGGPRNEQYF. CDR3 nucleotides: TGTGCCACCAGTGATGACGGGGGGCCCCGGAACGAGCAGTACTTC.

Of note for this clonotype: A far more abundant clone sits one base away, making this likely a read error. V gene TRBV5-6 combines with J gene TRBJ2-7; the D is unclear. Germline-derived CDR1 and CDR2 are SGHDT and YYEEEE. The CDR3 extends over 10 amino acids. The chain's CDR3 is CVSSFFEQYF. The CDR3 nucleotides read TGTGTCAGCAGCTTTTTCGAGCAGTACTTC.

The sample holds many counts of this clonotype. CDR3 in amino acids: CASSPGTSGGAPRADTQYF. As DNA, the CDR3 is TGTGCCAGCAGTCCAGGGACTAGCGGGGGGGCCCCCCGGGCAGATACGCAGTATTTT. This chain uses TRBV27 with TRBJ2-3, with 16 nucleotides matching TRBD2. CDR1 is MNHEY and CDR2 is SMNVEV in the germline V gene (reference sequence). Trimming at V came to 5 bases and at J to 4 bases, leaving 12 bases not matched to a gene. The length of the CDR3 is 19 residues.

This clonotype was seen ten or more times. The V gene is TRBV6-2 or TRBV6-3, the J gene TRBJ2-6; no firm D call. The CDR3 length is 14 residues. CDR1 and CDR2 (germline): MNHEY, SVGEGT. The germline V and J ends were trimmed by 8 bases and 1 base, with 9 bases remaining between them. CDR3 nucleotides: TGTGCCAGCGACGCAGGTTCTGGGGCCAACGTCCTGACTTTC. It codes for CASDAGSGANVLTF.

At least ten counts were recorded for this clonotype. J is TRBJ1-6 and V is TRBV20-1; perhaps TRBD1 as D (5 bases). V lost 8 bases and J 7 bases, leaving 15 bases between the germline ends. The length of the CDR3 is 13 residues. The germline CDR1 and CDR2 sequences are DFQATT and SNEGSKA (reference sequence). Here the CDR3 reads CSTSGHGNSPLHF. The CDR3 DNA sequence: TGCAGTACCTCCGGACACGGCAATTCACCCCTCCACTTT.

This clonotype was counted many times. This chain joins TRBV30 and TRBJ1-4; TRBD1 might be the D (6 bases). The V gene lost 3 bases and the J gene lost 7 bases, with 18 bases spanning the gap. The CDR3 is made up of 15 amino acids. Germline values: CDR1 GTSNPN, CDR2 SVGIG (reference sequence). The CDR3 loop is CAWSLSGTQAEKLFF. DNA of the CDR3: TGTGCCTGGAGCTTGTCTGGGACACAGGCTGAAAAACTGTTTTTT.

In this sample, this clonotype turned up many times. The chain employs TRBV7-8 and TRBJ2-5, with 12 bases fitting TRBD2. Germline loops: CDR1 SGHVS, CDR2 FQNEAQ. The junction had 11 bases not matched to a gene; V was cut back by 5 bases and J by 4 bases. The CDR3 contains 17 residues. DNA of the CDR3: TGTGCCAGCAGCCCCAACCTAGCGGGGGGGCCGGGAGAGACCCAGTACTTC. Its protein product is CASSPNLAGGPGETQYF.

This clonotype showed up many times. This chain connects TRBV19 to TRBJ2-7, with 9 nucleotides matching TRBD1. The CDR3 is made up of 16 amino acids. Germline CDR1 and CDR2: LNHDA and SQIVND (reference sequence). V shed 3 bases and J 1 base; nucleotides not matched to a gene: 7. CDR3 sequence (DNA): TGTGCCAGTAGTATCCTTGGGACAGGGCGATCCTACGAGCAGTACTTC. Amino acid sequence: CASSILGTGRSYEQYF.

Ten or more counts support this clonotype. The J gene is TRBJ2-1, the V gene TRBV3-1, with D perhaps TRBD2 (5 bases). CDR1 is LGHDT and CDR2 is YNNKEL in the germline V gene (reference sequence). There are 14 residues in the CDR3. Trimming left V 1 base short and J 9 bases short, with 13 bases between. The CDR3 DNA sequence: TGTGCCAGCAGCCAAGGTGGGAGCACGACTGAGCAGTTCTTC. It codes for CASSQGGSTTEQFF.

This clonotype was recorded at least ten times. The chain carries TRBV7-3 and TRBJ2-2, with D maybe TRBD2 (6 bases). CDR1 is SGHTA and CDR2 is FQGTGA in the germline V gene. The CDR3 covers 13 residues. V lost 5 bases and J lost 5, with 9 bases in between. This CDR3 reads CASSARGTGELFF. Here the CDR3 DNA reads TGTGCCAGCAGCGCCCGGGGGACCGGGGAGCTGTTTTTT.

This clonotype appeared many times. The chain uses TRBV29-1 and TRBJ1-3; 8 bases agree with TRBD1. After removal of 7 bases from V and 0 bases from J, the junction contained 5 bases not matched to a gene. The CDR3 is 14 residues long. CDR1 is SQVTM and CDR2 is ANQGSEA in the germline V gene. The CDR3 here is CSAGQGTSGNTIYF. CDR3 nucleotides: TGCAGCGCAGGACAGGGAACCTCTGGAAACACCATATATTTT.

Many counts were recorded for this clonotype. The DNA for the CDR3 is TGTGCCAGCAGTTCTGGGCGTCAGCCCCAGCATTTT. This codes for CASSSGRQPQHF. The chain employs TRBV28 and TRBJ1-5, with no clear D. V lost 4 bases to trimming and J lost 6 bases, with 7 bases between them. The CDR3 runs 12 residues. CDR1 and CDR2 (germline): MDHEN, SYDVKM.

This sequence joins TRBV30 and TRBJ1-4; possibly TRBD1 for D (5 bases). The CDR3 contains 15 residues. Trimming cost V 5 bases and J 6 bases, with 19 bases left between them. Germline lookup yields CDR1 GTSNPN and CDR2 SVGIG (reference sequence). DNA for the CDR3: TGTGCCTGGGGGTCGTCCGGACATAGGCATGAAAAACTGTTTTTT. Its protein is CAWGSSGHRHEKLFF. Filled out from reference TRBV30 and TRBJ1-4, the complete variable domain reads SQTIHQWPATLVQPVGSPLSLECTVEGTSNPNLYWYRQAAGRGLQLLFYSVGIGQISSEVPQNLSASRPQDRQFILSSKKLLLSDSGFYLCAWGSSGHRHEKLFFGSGTQLSVL.

This clonotype has just one count. This sequence may be a read error, since a much larger clone differs from it by one base. J is TRBJ2-5 and V is TRBV20-1, with D tentatively TRBD1 (6 bases). Trimming cost V 1 base and J 2 bases, with 17 bases left between them. CDR3 length equals 16 residues. Germline loops: CDR1 DFQATT, CDR2 SNEGSKA (reference sequence). The CDR3 nucleotides read TGCAGTGCTAGAGTTCCGACAGGCCTGGGGCAAGAGACCCAGTACTTC. It translates to CSARVPTGLGQETQYF.

This clonotype has at least ten counts. The V gene is TRBV5-6, the J gene TRBJ2-3; D may be TRBD2 (7 bases). This CDR3 is 14 amino acids long. From germline, CDR1 is SGHDT and CDR2 YYEEEE. V was trimmed by 0 bases and J by 7 bases, leaving 12 bases between them. The CDR3 DNA reads as TGTGCCAGCAGCTTGGGAGGGGGGGCTAATACGCAGTATTTT. Protein sequence: CASSLGGGANTQYF. Full variable domain (remainder filled in from reference TRBV5-6 and TRBJ2-3): DAGVTQSPTHLIKTRGQQVTLRCSPKSGHDTVSWYQQALGQGPQFIFQYYEEEERQRGNFPDRFSGHQFPNYSSELNVNALLLGDSALYLCASSLGGGANTQYFGPGTRLTVL.

This clonotype was seen many times. V is TRBV16 and J is TRBJ1-5; D remains ambiguous. Looked up from germline, CDR1 is KGHSY and CDR2 is FQNENV. The V gene lost 4 bases and the J gene lost 4 bases, with 14 bases spanning the gap. This CDR3 has 15 residues. As DNA, the CDR3 is TGTGCCAGCAGCCCTGGTCTTGAGTCTAATCAGCCCCAGCATTTT. This sequence encodes CASSPGLESNQPQHF.

At least ten counts were recorded for this clonotype. The J gene is TRBJ1-5, the V gene TRBV7-2; the D is unclear. The V end lost 1 base, the J end lost 4 bases, and 11 bases lay between the germline ends. The CDR3 runs 15 residues. Germline V gene data show CDR1 as SGHTA and CDR2 as FQGNSA. The CDR3 DNA follows: TGTGCCAGCAGCTTAGTGGGCCAGATAAATCAGCCCCAGCATTTT. It encodes CASSLVGQINQPQHF.

In its sample, this clonotype was seen many times. The rearrangement uses TRBV20-1 and TRBJ2-6; D gene unclear. The germline V gene encodes CDR1 DFQATT and CDR2 SNEGSKA (reference sequence). The V gene lost 5 bases and the J gene lost 0 bases, with 11 bases spanning the gap. This CDR3 spans 15 amino acids. The CDR3 region has the DNA TGCAGTGCTCTTGACACGTTCTCTGGGGCCAACGTCCTGACTTTC. Its translation is CSALDTFSGANVLTF.

The sample holds many counts of this clonotype. This chain links TRBV5-1 with TRBJ2-2, with 7 bases matching TRBD1. The CDR3 consists of 16 residues. Germline loops: CDR1 SGHRS, CDR2 YFSETQ. The J segment lost 1 base and the V segment lost 4 bases, leaving 7 bases of the junction unmatched. The CDR3 nucleotides are TGCGCCAGCAGCGGGACCGGGACAGTGAACACCGGGGAGCTGTTTTTT. Amino acids: CASSGTGTVNTGELFF.

This clonotype occurred many times. This chain uses TRBV6-2 or TRBV6-3 with TRBJ2-5, with D perhaps given as TRBD1 or TRBD2 (7 bases each). The V and J ends lost 11 bases and 5 bases respectively, with 30 bases between them. Germline V gene lookup returns CDR1 MNHEY and CDR2 SVGEGT. The CDR3 length is 17 residues. CDR3 DNA sequence: TGTGCCGCAGGGGGGGGGTCTGTTAGTATCGGTTCGGAGACCCAGTACTTC. Amino acids: CAAGGGSVSIGSETQYF.

This clonotype has a count of ten or more. V is TRBV28 and J is TRBJ1-6, with a tentative D call TRBD1 (5 bases). Germline V lookup: CDR1 MDHEN, CDR2 SYDVKM. Trimming took off 5 bases at V and 6 bases at J, with 11 bases between the two ends. The CDR3 has 14 amino acids. The CDR3 coding sequence is TGTGCCAGCAGTATGACAGCCATTAATTCACCCCTCCACTTT. Encoded protein: CASSMTAINSPLHF.

For the CDR3, the DNA is TGTGCCTGGAGTCTATCCCGGACGGGCTACACTGAAGCTTTCTTT. It is translated as CAWSLSRTGYTEAFF. The chain couples TRBV30 to TRBJ1-1; D is unclear. The CDR3 runs 15 residues. Germline V gene data show CDR1 as GTSNPN and CDR2 as SVGIG (reference sequence). Trimming took off 2 bases at V and 3 bases at J, with 16 bases between the two ends.

This clonotype has ten or more counts. This chain joins TRBV20-1 and TRBJ2-5; the match to TRBD2 covers 10 bases. The CDR3 length is 14 residues. With 5 bases clipped from V and 4 bases from J, the junction kept 7 bases outside the gene matches. The germline V gene has CDR1 DFQATT and CDR2 SNEGSKA (reference sequence). This chain's CDR3 is CSAADKREGETQYF. In DNA, the CDR3 is TGCAGTGCTGCGGATAAGCGGGAGGGAGAGACCCAGTACTTC.

Comment on this clonotype: This clone may be a read error of a much larger clone one base away. The CDR3 DNA follows: TGTGCCGGCAGTTCCACCGGGACCCATGGAGGAGCTTTCTTT. This translates into CAGSSTGTHGGAFF. V is TRBV12-3 or TRBV12-4 and J is TRBJ1-1; D is possibly TRBD1 (5 bases). The CDR3 runs 14 residues.

The sample holds many counts of this clonotype. CDR3 DNA sequence: TGTGCCAGCAGTCGGGACTACCGGGAGTACAATGAGCAGTTCTTC. Encoded protein: CASSRDYREYNEQFF. V gene TRBV6-2 or TRBV6-3 combines with J gene TRBJ2-1, with TRBD2 matching over 7 bases. Unmatched junction bases numbered 8, after V lost 5 bases and J lost 4 bases. CDR3 length: 15 residues. Germline V CDR1 and CDR2: MNHEY, SVGEGT.

J is TRBJ2-2 and V is TRBV9; 9 nucleotides match TRBD2. From germline, CDR1 is SGDLS and CDR2 YYNGEE. The CDR3 loop spans 17 amino acids. V was clipped by 0 bases and J by 1 base; unmatched bases: 4. The CDR3 region is CASSVVSSGMNTGELFF. The DNA for the CDR3 is TGTGCCAGCAGCGTAGTGTCTAGCGGGATGAACACCGGGGAGCTGTTTTTT.